This T cell receptor (beta chain) was sequenced in a study of identical twins. Looked up from germline, CDR1 is ENHRY and CDR2 is SYGVKD. V was clipped by 5 bases and J by 0 bases, with 4 bases between them. The length of the CDR3 is 12 residues. TCRdb ran MiXCR on the 5' RACE reads and lists one entry per CDR3 protein. The table records about 150,000 distinct CDR3 sequences, approximately 3.5% of them present only once. In this sample, this clonotype turned up many times. Its antigen remains unknown. Findings of the study overall: Analyses based on zero insertions could be partly confounded by invariant MAIT and iNKT cells. Rather than following the same donors, the conclusions depended on cross-sectional statistical analysis.

Everyone who gave samples was a healthy Caucasian. This TCR was recovered from a man aged 18-30 years in good health. The chain has TRBV10-3 and TRBJ2-5; no clear D gene. Sequenced sample: memory T cells sorted from blood. The CDR3 loop reads CAISWDQETQYF. CDR3 in DNA: TGTGCCATCAGTTGGGACCAAGAGACCCAGTACTTC.